This T cell receptor (beta chain) was sequenced during a study of blood T cell repertoires in COVID-19 (dated by TCRdb to 2020 to 2021). As for the study more broadly: Collaborator samples came from the United States, Italy and Spain and covered acute and convalescent phases of COVID-19. The material from the prospective study consisted of cDNA or gDNA derived from T cells, B-cell-depleted T cells, or PBMCs. Deeply sampled blood TCRbeta repertoires from subjects exposed to, actively infected with, or recovered from COVID-19 were included in the dataset. The repertoires were released in a freely available public database meant as a resource for research on the immune response to SARS-CoV-2. Nearly every sample came with metadata listing a de-identified subject ID, COVID-19 status, age in years and sex. Samples were obtained from the ongoing ImmuneRACE study (first 160 participants) and from 1,000 to 1,500 subjects provided by 6 global collaborators. HLA class I and class II types, where available, came from metadata supplied by the sample provider rather than from assay-based typing.

TCRbeta CDR3 regions were amplified from genomic DNA by means of the immunoSEQ Assay, a bias-controlled multiplex PCR. The authors' pipeline ran thus. Within the assay, amplification of reference gene primers was used to estimate how many nucleated cells each sample contained. Sequence reads were collapsed and filtered to measure the absolute abundance of every unique TCRbeta CDR3 rearrangement. For each sample, productive Simpson clonality was calculated as the square root of Simpson's diversity index across productive rearrangements. TCRdb took this table from immuneACCESS and kept in-frame rearrangements with V and J called. Such tables lack part of the clones; where checked against another copy, unresolved V genes explain under half of the gap, and the rest is unexplained. From that table come the V and J calls and clone size; the DNA was used to work out D and trimming. Across this sample there are 150,000 to 250,000 clones, with 87% seen only once. The top ten clonotypes cover approximately 2% of the sample.

The full study reports these points: The amount of clinical and demographic metadata varied by source and participant and was provided uncurated.

This clone was found once. The target of this receptor is not known. Per-base qualities were not stored, and no clone one base away is much larger. CDR1 SGDLS and CDR2 YYNGEE are derived from the germline V gene. V is shortened by 0 bases, J by 6 bases, and the region joining them spans 18 bases. The CDR3 spans 16 residues, from the cysteine through the phenylalanine. CDR3 DNA only is kept here, 48 bases in frame from base 1. In the prospective study, participants were about 18 to 100 years old, resided in 24 geographic areas of the United States, and were enrolled through a virtual design. In the prospective study, participants were assigned to cohorts based on the clinical history participants reported in a screening survey and a study questionnaire. Recovered participants in ImmuneRACE Cohort 3 were defined by two consecutive negative NP/OP PCR tests, clearance by a healthcare professional, or resolution of symptoms. Each participant in the prospective study had whole blood, serum and a nasopharyngeal or oropharyngeal swab collected by mobile phlebotomists. Additional blood draws and questionnaires over an approximately 2-month period could optionally be provided by prospective study participants. Before DNA extraction, blood samples from the prospective study were shipped at room temperature or frozen.

This TCR was sampled from a woman in her thirties who had recovered from COVID-19. Sequencing input: PBMCs or T cells enriched from blood (not recorded which). The chain is assembled from TRBV9 and TRBJ1-2, with no reliable assignment of the D segment. This receptor has the CDR3 CASSVEEGLGGNGYTF. The DNA sequence is TGTGCCAGCAGCGTAGAAGAAGGCCTCGGAGGAAATGGCTACACCTTC.